This is a list of T cell receptor beta chains from one sample in a study of blood T cell repertoires in COVID-19. Profiled with immunoSEQ multiplex PCR; TCRdb holds only in-frame clones, not every one. The data show about 170,000 clones, less than 85% seen once. Sequenced sample: peripheral blood. These receptors were taken from a woman aged 40 to 50 with COVID-19, enrolled during active disease. CDR3s include the opening cysteine and the closing phenylalanine or tryptophan. Fields, in order: J gene, CDR3 length, D gene, V gene, clone size, CDR3 protein, CDR3 DNA. The D gene is left open where the match is weak. Clone size is given for some rows only: seen once, a few or many times, or a class if the clone is expanded.

j_call: TRBJ1-2; cdr3_length: 14; d_call: NA; v_call: TRBV2; clone_size: NA; cdr3_aa: CASSPQGINYGYTF; cdr3_nt: TGTGCCAGCAGTCCCCAGGGAATTAACTATGGCTACACCTTC
j_call: TRBJ1-3; cdr3_length: 16; d_call: TRBD1; v_call: TRBV7-6; clone_size: NA; cdr3_aa: CASSPRQGASGNTIYF; cdr3_nt: TGTGCCAGCAGCCCCAGACAGGGCGCCTCTGGAAACACCATATATTTT
j_call: TRBJ2-1; cdr3_length: 18; d_call: TRBD2; v_call: TRBV3-1/TRBV3-2; clone_size: NA; cdr3_aa: CASSQDKSFGLAGEEQFF; cdr3_nt: TGTGCCAGCAGCCAAGATAAATCCTTCGGACTAGCGGGAGAGGAGCAGTTCTTC
j_call: TRBJ2-3; cdr3_length: 15; d_call: TRBD2; v_call: TRBV15; clone_size: NA; cdr3_aa: CATSRDGRETDTQYF; cdr3_nt: TGTGCCACCAGCAGAGATGGGCGGGAGACAGATACGCAGTATTTT
j_call: TRBJ1-5; cdr3_length: 15; d_call: NA; v_call: TRBV4-1; clone_size: NA; cdr3_aa: CASSQGRGSNQPQHF; cdr3_nt: TGCGCCAGCAGCCAAGGCAGGGGTAGCAATCAGCCCCAGCATTTT
j_call: TRBJ2-1; cdr3_length: 13; d_call: TRBD1; v_call: TRBV6-6; clone_size: NA; cdr3_aa: CATAGQALNEQFF; cdr3_nt: TGTGCCACCGCAGGACAGGCCCTCAATGAGCAGTTCTTC
j_call: TRBJ1-3; cdr3_length: 16; d_call: NA; v_call: TRBV3-1/TRBV3-2; clone_size: NA; cdr3_aa: CASSPGGGLAGNTIYF; cdr3_nt: TGTGCCAGCAGCCCCGGGGGGGGTCTCGCTGGAAACACCATATATTTT
j_call: TRBJ1-2; cdr3_length: 17; d_call: NA; v_call: TRBV5-1; clone_size: NA; cdr3_aa: CASSPRVQGRFDYGYTF; cdr3_nt: TGCGCCAGCAGCCCCAGGGTGCAGGGGCGCTTTGACTATGGCTACACCTTC
j_call: TRBJ2-7; cdr3_length: 15; d_call: TRBD2; v_call: TRBV5-1; clone_size: NA; cdr3_aa: CASSLVGGSTYEQYF; cdr3_nt: TGCGCCAGCAGCTTGGTTGGCGGGAGTACTTACGAGCAGTACTTC
j_call: TRBJ1-1; cdr3_length: 16; d_call: NA; v_call: TRBV18; clone_size: few; cdr3_aa: CASSPPVLSGNTEAFF; cdr3_nt: TGTGCCAGCTCACCACCGGTATTATCAGGGAACACTGAAGCTTTCTTT
j_call: TRBJ1-6; cdr3_length: 18; d_call: TRBD1; v_call: TRBV6-4; clone_size: NA; cdr3_aa: CASSDGTGPASYNSPLHF; cdr3_nt: TGTGCCAGCAGTGACGGGACAGGGCCAGCCTCCTATAATTCACCCCTCCACTTT
j_call: TRBJ2-3; cdr3_length: 15; d_call: TRBD2; v_call: TRBV27; clone_size: NA; cdr3_aa: CASSFSGANTDTQYF; cdr3_nt: TGTGCCAGCAGTTTTAGCGGGGCAAACACAGATACGCAGTATTTT
j_call: TRBJ2-1; cdr3_length: 17; d_call: TRBD2; v_call: TRBV19; clone_size: NA; cdr3_aa: CASTKGPGGGLHNEQFF; cdr3_nt: TGTGCCAGTACCAAGGGGCCGGGAGGTGGGCTCCACAATGAGCAGTTCTTC
j_call: TRBJ1-1; cdr3_length: 14; d_call: NA; v_call: TRBV28; clone_size: NA; cdr3_aa: CASSRVSRGIEAFF; cdr3_nt: TGTGCCAGCAGCCGCGTCTCACGGGGGATTGAAGCTTTCTTT
j_call: TRBJ2-6; cdr3_length: 16; d_call: TRBD2; v_call: TRBV6-1; clone_size: NA; cdr3_aa: CASSEGGYSGANVLTF; cdr3_nt: TGTGCCAGCAGTGAGGGGGGGTACTCTGGGGCCAACGTCCTGACTTTC
j_call: TRBJ1-2; cdr3_length: 15; d_call: TRBD1; v_call: TRBV2; clone_size: NA; cdr3_aa: CASRGNTGVGYGYTF; cdr3_nt: TGTGCCAGCAGGGGAAACACAGGGGTGGGGTATGGCTACACCTTC
j_call: TRBJ2-3; cdr3_length: 13; d_call: NA; v_call: TRBV4-1; clone_size: NA; cdr3_aa: CASSQVGADTQYF; cdr3_nt: TGCGCCAGCAGCCAAGTGGGAGCAGATACGCAGTATTTT
j_call: TRBJ2-2; cdr3_length: 12; d_call: NA; v_call: TRBV19; clone_size: NA; cdr3_aa: CASWPYTGELFF; cdr3_nt: TGTGCCAGTTGGCCTTACACCGGGGAGCTGTTTTTT
j_call: TRBJ2-1; cdr3_length: 15; d_call: NA; v_call: TRBV19; clone_size: NA; cdr3_aa: CARDGSSLLHNEQFF; cdr3_nt: TGTGCCAGAGATGGGTCTAGCCTTTTGCATAATGAGCAGTTCTTC
j_call: TRBJ2-7; cdr3_length: 18; d_call: TRBD2; v_call: TRBV27; clone_size: NA; cdr3_aa: CASSPHPRTSGMVYEQYF; cdr3_nt: TGTGCCAGCAGTCCTCATCCTCGGACTAGCGGGATGGTGTACGAGCAGTACTTC
j_call: TRBJ2-3; cdr3_length: 15; d_call: TRBD2; v_call: TRBV6-5; clone_size: NA; cdr3_aa: CATGALAGVSDTQYF; cdr3_nt: TGTGCCACCGGGGCGCTAGCGGGAGTTTCAGATACGCAGTATTTT
j_call: TRBJ1-3; cdr3_length: 15; d_call: NA; v_call: TRBV29-1; clone_size: NA; cdr3_aa: CSAGGGQGAGNTIYF; cdr3_nt: TGCAGCGCCGGGGGAGGGCAGGGAGCAGGAAACACCATATATTTT
j_call: TRBJ1-3; cdr3_length: 15; d_call: TRBD1; v_call: TRBV6-5; clone_size: NA; cdr3_aa: CASSPLTGRGNTIYF; cdr3_nt: TGTGCCAGCAGTCCTCTGACAGGGAGAGGAAACACCATATATTTT
j_call: TRBJ2-2; cdr3_length: 15; d_call: NA; v_call: TRBV5-4; clone_size: NA; cdr3_aa: CASSFTGVGTGELFF; cdr3_nt: TGTGCCAGCAGCTTTACGGGAGTGGGAACCGGGGAGCTGTTTTTT
j_call: TRBJ1-6; cdr3_length: 14; d_call: NA; v_call: TRBV10-2; clone_size: NA; cdr3_aa: CASSDRGHNSPLHF; cdr3_nt: TGCGCCAGCAGTGACAGGGGCCATAATTCACCCCTCCACTTT
j_call: TRBJ1-2; cdr3_length: 14; d_call: TRBD1; v_call: TRBV5-4; clone_size: many; cdr3_aa: CASRAGTGGLGYTF; cdr3_nt: TGTGCCAGCAGGGCCGGGACAGGGGGCCTAGGCTACACCTTC
j_call: TRBJ2-7; cdr3_length: 12; d_call: NA; v_call: TRBV3-1/TRBV3-2; clone_size: NA; cdr3_aa: CASSHGNYEQYF; cdr3_nt: TGTGCCAGCAGCCATGGCAACTACGAGCAGTACTTC
j_call: TRBJ1-4; cdr3_length: 14; d_call: TRBD1; v_call: TRBV20-1; clone_size: NA; cdr3_aa: CSASTGVINEKLFF; cdr3_nt: TGCAGTGCTAGTACAGGGGTGATTAATGAAAAACTGTTTTTT
j_call: TRBJ2-2; cdr3_length: 15; d_call: NA; v_call: TRBV18; clone_size: NA; cdr3_aa: CASSPPGSNTGELFF; cdr3_nt: TGTGCCAGCTCACCGCCGGGGTCGAACACCGGGGAGCTGTTTTTT
j_call: TRBJ2-7; cdr3_length: 15; d_call: TRBD2; v_call: TRBV6-1; clone_size: NA; cdr3_aa: CASSEGGASGYEQYF; cdr3_nt: TGTGCCAGCAGTGAAGGGGGGGCTAGCGGGTACGAGCAGTACTTC
j_call: TRBJ1-6; cdr3_length: 15; d_call: TRBD1; v_call: TRBV6-5; clone_size: NA; cdr3_aa: CASSSAGGDNSPLHF; cdr3_nt: TGTGCCAGCAGTTCCGCAGGGGGAGATAATTCACCCCTCCACTTT
j_call: TRBJ1-6; cdr3_length: 12; d_call: TRBD1; v_call: TRBV10-3; clone_size: NA; cdr3_aa: CASRTGGSPLHF; cdr3_nt: TGTGCCAGCAGGACAGGCGGCTCACCCCTCCACTTT
j_call: TRBJ1-1; cdr3_length: 15; d_call: NA; v_call: TRBV19; clone_size: NA; cdr3_aa: CASSTTQGLNTEAFF; cdr3_nt: TGTGCCAGTAGCACTACGCAGGGATTGAACACTGAAGCTTTCTTT
j_call: TRBJ1-5; cdr3_length: 14; d_call: TRBD1; v_call: TRBV27; clone_size: once; cdr3_aa: CASRAGTGNQPQHF; cdr3_nt: TGTGCCAGCAGGGCCGGGACAGGGAATCAGCCCCAGCATTTT
j_call: TRBJ2-3; cdr3_length: 16; d_call: TRBD1; v_call: TRBV5-4; clone_size: NA; cdr3_aa: CASSFRTGPSTDTQYF; cdr3_nt: TGTGCCAGCAGCTTCCGGACAGGACCGAGCACAGATACGCAGTATTTT
j_call: TRBJ1-2; cdr3_length: 14; d_call: TRBD1; v_call: TRBV14; clone_size: once; cdr3_aa: CASSQVGQGRGYTF; cdr3_nt: TGTGCCAGCAGCCAAGTGGGACAGGGCCGTGGCTACACCTTC
j_call: TRBJ2-5; cdr3_length: 16; d_call: NA; v_call: TRBV27; clone_size: once; cdr3_aa: CASSLRGTGTQETQYF; cdr3_nt: TGTGCCAGCAGTTTAAGGGGTACAGGCACCCAAGAGACCCAGTACTTC
j_call: TRBJ1-1; cdr3_length: 12; d_call: NA; v_call: TRBV6-6; clone_size: NA; cdr3_aa: CASSYGAVEAFF; cdr3_nt: TGTGCCAGCAGTTACGGGGCAGTTGAAGCTTTCTTT
j_call: TRBJ2-5; cdr3_length: 12; d_call: NA; v_call: TRBV5-8; clone_size: NA; cdr3_aa: CASSLVRETQYF; cdr3_nt: TGTGCCAGCAGCTTGGTGAGAGAGACCCAGTACTTC
j_call: TRBJ1-2; cdr3_length: 17; d_call: TRBD1; v_call: TRBV4-2; clone_size: NA; cdr3_aa: CASSQDAGGSANYGYTF; cdr3_nt: TGTGCCAGCAGCCAAGACGCAGGGGGATCAGCTAACTATGGCTACACCTTC
j_call: TRBJ2-5; cdr3_length: 10; d_call: NA; v_call: TRBV29-1; clone_size: NA; cdr3_aa: CSTAGETQYF; cdr3_nt: TGCAGCACGGCGGGGGAGACCCAGTACTTC
j_call: TRBJ2-1; cdr3_length: 16; d_call: TRBD2; v_call: TRBV9; clone_size: NA; cdr3_aa: CASSVAGLAVTNEQFF; cdr3_nt: TGTGCCAGCAGCGTAGCTGGGCTAGCGGTTACGAATGAGCAGTTCTTC
j_call: TRBJ2-1; cdr3_length: 19; d_call: NA; v_call: TRBV4-1; clone_size: NA; cdr3_aa: CASSQSGIFTGLAYNEQFF; cdr3_nt: TGCGCCAGCAGCCAAAGCGGGATCTTTACAGGGTTAGCCTACAATGAGCAGTTCTTC
j_call: TRBJ1-3; cdr3_length: 18; d_call: TRBD1; v_call: TRBV5-4; clone_size: NA; cdr3_aa: CASSLGPVIRDRGNTIYF; cdr3_nt: TGTGCCAGCAGCTTGGGCCCAGTAATCCGGGACAGGGGTAACACCATATATTTT
j_call: TRBJ1-1; cdr3_length: 15; d_call: NA; v_call: TRBV18; clone_size: many; cdr3_aa: CASSPPTSQRTEAFF; cdr3_nt: TGTGCCAGCTCACCACCCACTTCTCAGAGGACTGAAGCTTTCTTT
j_call: TRBJ2-1; cdr3_length: 14; d_call: TRBD2; v_call: TRBV18; clone_size: NA; cdr3_aa: CASSPSGVKNEQFF; cdr3_nt: TGTGCCAGCTCACCTAGCGGGGTAAAGAATGAGCAGTTCTTC
j_call: TRBJ1-2; cdr3_length: 14; d_call: TRBD1; v_call: TRBV28; clone_size: NA; cdr3_aa: CASIWTGKNYGYTF; cdr3_nt: TGTGCCAGCATCTGGACAGGGAAGAACTATGGCTACACCTTC
j_call: TRBJ2-5; cdr3_length: 17; d_call: TRBD2; v_call: TRBV14; clone_size: NA; cdr3_aa: CASSQESLAVYQETQYF; cdr3_nt: TGTGCCAGCAGCCAAGAGAGTCTAGCGGTGTACCAAGAGACCCAGTACTTC
j_call: TRBJ1-2; cdr3_length: 16; d_call: TRBD1; v_call: TRBV27; clone_size: NA; cdr3_aa: CASSFFETGAPYGYTF; cdr3_nt: TGTGCCAGCAGTTTCTTTGAAACAGGGGCTCCCTATGGCTACACCTTC
j_call: TRBJ2-3; cdr3_length: 16; d_call: TRBD2; v_call: TRBV4-2; clone_size: NA; cdr3_aa: CASSQEPAGGPDTQYF; cdr3_nt: TGTGCCAGCAGCCAAGAGCCGGCGGGAGGCCCAGATACGCAGTATTTT
j_call: TRBJ1-2; cdr3_length: 13; d_call: NA; v_call: TRBV10-2; clone_size: once; cdr3_aa: CASSETGVYGYTF; cdr3_nt: TGCGCCAGCAGTGAAACCGGGGTTTATGGCTACACCTTC
j_call: TRBJ2-3; cdr3_length: 16; d_call: TRBD2; v_call: TRBV29-1; clone_size: NA; cdr3_aa: CSVAASGSLRTDTQYF; cdr3_nt: TGCAGCGTTGCCGCTAGCGGGAGTCTTCGTACAGATACGCAGTATTTT
j_call: TRBJ2-7; cdr3_length: 12; d_call: TRBD1; v_call: TRBV29-1; clone_size: NA; cdr3_aa: CSVGQGVRGQYF; cdr3_nt: TGCAGCGTTGGACAGGGTGTCAGGGGGCAGTACTTC